Listed here are 21 T cell receptor beta chains from one sample, sequenced in a study of radiation and T cells in renal cell carcinoma. Measured with immunoSEQ multiplex PCR; TCRdb has only the in-frame clones, and not every one. The sample has around 100,000 clones; roughly 82% are singletons. This sample's time point: blood 4 weeks post-SBRT, at nephrectomy. Treatment defined: 15 Gy SBRT to primary tumor, nephrectomy 4 weeks later. This material consisted of blood, taken from a patient whose treatment included radiotherapy and nephrectomy. The source is a man aged 60 to 69 with renal cell carcinoma.

This clone occurred once. A junction end diverges from the germline sequence, so it may reflect a read error. This chain links TRBV19 with TRBJ2-5; 7 bases are a match to TRBD1. Germline CDR1 reads LNHDA; CDR2 reads SQIVND (reference sequence). The CDR3 runs 14 residues. The CDR3 DNA follows: TGTGCCAGTAGTATGGGGTCAGGGGGAGAGACCCGGTACTTC. This translates into CASSMGSGGETRYF.

The chain carries TRBV5-1 and TRBJ1-3, with D unresolved. The CDR3 has 19 residues. Per germline, CDR1 SGHRS and CDR2 YFSETQ. V was clipped by 3 bases and J by 0 bases, with 22 bases between them. The CDR3 loop is CASSWKSPGSDHSGNTIYF. For the CDR3, the DNA is TGCGCCAGCAGCTGGAAAAGCCCCGGGTCGGACCACTCTGGAAACACCATATATTTT.

The chain is built from TRBV15 and TRBJ2-7; a possible D gene is TRBD2 (5 bases). Germline loops: CDR1 LNHNV, CDR2 YYDKDF (reference sequence). V lost 1 base and J lost 3, with 13 bases in between. The CDR3 consists of 15 residues. As DNA, the CDR3 is TGTGCCACCAGCAGAGGCCGGGGATCTCTCTACGAGCAGTACTTC. Its translation is CATSRGRGSLYEQYF.

This chain uses TRBV28 with TRBJ2-7, with D hard to call. V lost 3 bases to trimming and J lost 3 bases, with 6 bases between them. Germline-derived CDR1 and CDR2 are MDHEN and SYDVKM. This CDR3 spans 12 amino acids. The DNA of the CDR3 is TGTGCCAGCAGTTTTAACAACTACGAGCAGTACTTC. Translated, it gives CASSFNNYEQYF.

In the case of this clone: The sample carries other DNA sequences with the same CDR3. The V call is TRBV7-9, the J call TRBJ2-7; D is undetermined. The length of the CDR3 is 12 residues. Germline CDR1 and CDR2: SEHNR and FQNEAQ (reference sequence). V was pared by 5 bases and J by 3 bases, with 8 bases between. This CDR3 reads CASSLHGYEQYF. The CDR3 bases are TGTGCCAGCAGCCTACATGGCTACGAGCAGTACTTC.

The CDR3: CASSPSNQETQYF. The CDR3, as DNA: TGTGCCAGTAGTCCCAGTAACCAAGAGACCCAGTACTTC. The chain uses TRBV19 and TRBJ2-5; D is ambiguous. The CDR3 consists of 13 residues. From germline, CDR1 is LNHDA and CDR2 SQIVND (reference sequence). The V end lost 5 bases, the J end lost 0 bases, and 7 bases lay between the germline ends.

The chain has TRBV7-9 and TRBJ2-5; 8 bases match TRBD1. The CDR3 sequence is 16 residues long. V lost 5 bases, J lost 1 base, and 9 bases stayed unmatched. Germline V gene data show CDR1 as SEHNR and CDR2 as FQNEAQ (reference sequence). The CDR3, as DNA: TGTGCCAGCAGCCCCCGGCGGACAGGGTCCCAAGAGACCCAGTACTTC. Its protein product is CASSPRRTGSQETQYF.

V gene TRBV2 combines with J gene TRBJ1-4; D gene ambiguous. This CDR3 is built from 12 residues. Germline V gene sequence: CDR1 SNHLY, CDR2 FYNNEI. Trimming left V 3 bases short and J 5 bases short, with 4 bases between. CDR3 sequence: CASSDENEKLFF. CDR3 DNA sequence: TGTGCCAGCAGTGACGAAAATGAAAAACTGTTTTTT.

Regarding this clone: The same CDR3 also results from other DNA sequences found in this sample. The rearrangement links TRBV5-4 to TRBJ2-5; TRBD2 agrees at 12 bases. Germline values: CDR1 SGHNT, CDR2 YYREEE (reference sequence). Losses at the gene ends were 4 bases for V and 2 bases for J; bases not matched to a gene: 3. This CDR3 has 15 residues. The CDR3, as DNA: TGTGCCAGCAGCCGGACTAGCGGGATACAAGAGACCCAGTACTTC. This codes for CASSRTSGIQETQYF.

V gene TRBV19 combines with J gene TRBJ1-3; 9 nucleotides agree with TRBD1. CDR1 and CDR2 from the germline V gene are LNHDA and SQIVND (reference sequence). The ends lost 8 bases at V and 3 bases at J; junction bases unmatched: 11. CDR3 size: 16 residues. CDR3 nucleotides: TGTGCCAGTTCCTCGGACAGGGGACGTGTTGGAAACACCATATATTTT. Translation gives CASSSDRGRVGNTIYF.

The rearrangement joins TRBV30 to TRBJ1-5; D gene unclear. V lost 4 bases to trimming and J lost 4 bases, with 8 bases between them. The CDR3 covers 12 residues. The V gene's germline CDR1 is GTSNPN and CDR2 SVGIG (reference sequence). DNA for the CDR3: TGTGCCTGGATTTTCGATAATCAGCCCCAGCATTTT. Translated: CAWIFDNQPQHF. The whole variable domain, remainder taken from reference TRBV30 and TRBJ1-5, is SQTIHQWPATLVQPVGSPLSLECTVEGTSNPNLYWYRQAAGRGLQLLFYSVGIGQISSEVPQNLSASRPQDRQFILSSKKLLLSDSGFYLCAWIFDNQPQHFGDGTRLSIL.

The J gene is TRBJ2-1, the V gene TRBV9; the match to TRBD2 covers 9 bases. V dropped 3 bases and J dropped 9; count of bases not matched to a gene: 13. Germline loops: CDR1 SGDLS, CDR2 YYNGEE. The CDR3 extends over 16 amino acids. The CDR3 nucleotides are TGTGCCAGCAGCGCCATAAGGCGAACTAGCGGGTTTGAGCAGTTCTTC. Amino acid sequence: CASSAIRRTSGFEQFF.

The chain joins TRBV19 to TRBJ2-7; D unclear. Deletions cut 4 bases from V and 2 bases from J, with 12 bases between. Germline CDR1 LNHDA, CDR2 SQIVND (reference sequence). The CDR3 length is 14 residues. As DNA, the CDR3 is TGTGCCAGTAGTAAGGTTGGCGGAACCTACGAGCAGTACTTC. This translates into CASSKVGGTYEQYF.

This clone turned up a few times. The chain has TRBV27 and TRBJ2-1; 7 nucleotides match TRBD2. The CDR3 sequence is 15 residues long. V lost 8 bases, J lost 0 bases, and 7 bases stayed unmatched. From germline, CDR1 is MNHEY and CDR2 SMNVEV (reference sequence). CDR3 nucleotides: TGTGCCAGCGTTAGCGGGTTGAGCTCCTACAATGAGCAGTTCTTC. Its translation is CASVSGLSSYNEQFF.

This clone was recorded once. This chain links TRBV10-2 with TRBJ2-1, with TRBD2 matching 11 bases. Losses at the gene ends were 4 bases for V and 7 bases for J; bases not matched to a gene: 9. The CDR3 runs 16 residues. Looked up from germline, CDR1 is WSHSY and CDR2 is SAAADI. CDR3 sequence reads: CASSGTGTSGVNEQFF. CDR3 in DNA: TGCGCCAGCAGTGGTACCGGGACTAGCGGTGTAAATGAGCAGTTCTTC.

This clone was observed a single time. The chain recombines TRBV28 with TRBJ2-7, with D hard to call. CDR1 is MDHEN and CDR2 is SYDVKM in the germline V gene. Trimming removed 6 bases at V and 2 bases at J, with 5 bases between. The CDR3 runs 11 residues. The DNA of the CDR3 is TGTGCCAGCAGCGCGCCCTACGAGCAGTACTTC. Its translation: CASSAPYEQYF.

The chain couples TRBV7-2 to TRBJ1-4; the D gene is possibly TRBD1 (6 bases). Deletions cut 6 bases from V and 2 bases from J, with 13 bases between. The CDR3 runs 15 residues. Germline V gives CDR1 SGHTA, CDR2 FQGNSA. The CDR3 loop is CASSTQGQTNEKLFF. CDR3 in DNA: TGTGCCAGCAGTACTCAGGGGCAGACTAATGAAAAACTGTTTTTT.

V usage is TRBV18 and J usage is TRBJ2-6; no definite D call. The germline V gene has CDR1 KGHSH and CDR2 LQKENI. The V gene lost 3 bases and the J gene lost 0 bases, with 6 bases spanning the gap. The CDR3 extends over 15 amino acids. The CDR3 region is CASSPRISGANVLTF. The DNA for the CDR3 is TGTGCCAGCTCACCTCGAATCTCTGGGGCCAACGTCCTGACTTTC.

The V call is TRBV29-1, the J call TRBJ1-1; maybe TRBD1 (5 bases). The CDR3 sequence is 13 residues long. V dropped 6 bases and J dropped 5 bases, with 16 bases sitting between them. Germline CDR1 and CDR2: SQVTM and ANQGSEA. The CDR3 spells CSVARGLETEAFF. In DNA, the CDR3 is TGCAGCGTGGCGAGGGGATTGGAGACTGAAGCTTTCTTT.

This chain links TRBV27 with TRBJ1-1; no definite D call. CDR3 size: 15 residues. Germline loops: CDR1 MNHEY, CDR2 SMNVEV (reference sequence). With 0 bases removed from V and 4 bases from J, the gap between germline ends came to 12 bases. The CDR3 nucleotides are TGTGCCAGCAGTTTATCGTGGGGAGGTGGCACTGAAGCTTTCTTT. Translated, it gives CASSLSWGGGTEAFF.

This clone was seen at least ten times. The gene calls are TRBV4-3 and TRBJ2-2, with TRBD2 matching over 7 bases. The CDR3 spans 16 residues. After removal of 0 bases from V and 7 bases from J, the junction contained 8 bases not matched to a gene. CDR1 LGHNA and CDR2 YSLEER come from the germline V gene. CDR3 residues: CASSQDKTSDHGELFF. The CDR3 DNA is TGCGCCAGCAGCCAAGATAAAACTAGCGATCACGGGGAGCTGTTTTTT.